The entry below describes one T cell receptor (beta chain). As yet, its antigen is unknown. 60 Vbeta and 13 Jbeta primers were used in PCR. Only in-frame clones appear in the TCRdb table, and some are missing; sequencing was by immunoSEQ multiplex PCR. The sample yields about 110,000 clones, 75% to 85% seen once. The data were taken from a study of cytomegalovirus exposure and HLA in healthy donors. Study outcomes and limitations: Rarity marked most TCR sequences, yet some public TCRs occurred in many donors. It was likely that a cluster of highly shared sequence variants was a sequencing artifact. Several of the most significant clusters were apparently associated with common viral pathogens in a later analysis.

CDR1 and CDR2 from the germline V gene are SGHTA and FQGNSA. The CDR3 length is 13 residues. Trimming stripped 5 bases from V and 10 bases from J, with 15 bases between. This TCR was recovered from a man in his fifties or sixties in good health and CMV-seronegative. Sequenced input: PBMCs. The V call is TRBV7-2, the J call TRBJ2-1; tentatively, D is TRBD1 (7 bases). The DNA of the CDR3 is TGTGCCAGCAGCCCGGGACAGACTAGGGAGCAGTTCTTC. It translates to CASSPGQTREQFF. Filled out from reference TRBV7-2 and TRBJ2-1, the complete variable domain reads GAGVSQSPSNKVTEKGKDVELRCDPISGHTALYWYRQSLGQGLEFLIYFQGNSAPDKSGLPSDRFSAERTGGSVSTLTIQRTQQEDSAVYLCASSPGQTREQFFGPGTRLTVL.